This paragraph reports one T cell receptor beta chain. These data are taken from a study of blood T cell repertoires in COVID-19. Study information: Acute and convalescent COVID-19 samples came from the United States, Italy and Spain. PBMCs, B-cell-depleted T cells, or T cells were the source of the cDNA or gDNA that made up the material.

The CDR3 is 13 residues long. Trimming removed 4 bases at V and 7 bases at J, with 11 bases between. Germline CDR1 MNHNS, CDR2 SASEGT. In the authors' methods: Reference gene primer amplification yielded estimated nucleated cell counts. Assay: immunoSEQ multiplex PCR; the TCRdb copy retains only in-frame clones and omits some. That table is the source of V, J and clone size, and D and trimming were worked out from the DNA. The table shows approximately 260,000 clones, with around 82% occurring only once. The chain recombines TRBV6-1 with TRBJ2-1; D remains unclear. The sequence came from a woman aged 80 or older with active or convalescent COVID-19. The source material was peripheral blood. The CDR3 DNA is TGTGCCAGCAGTGGTAATTCCTTGAATGAGCAGTTCTTC. Translated, it gives CASSGNSLNEQFF.